This passage covers 20 T cell receptor beta chains from one sample sequenced in a study of T cell responses to AZD1222 COVID-19 vaccine. Some clones are missing from TCRdb's copy, which holds only in-frame ones; the method was immunoSEQ multiplex PCR. The sample contains 110,000 to 150,000 clones, 85% to 90% of which appear only once. Sequencing used peripheral blood, obtained on day 0 of AZD1222 vaccination. These receptor sequences come from an adult in good health.

The rearrangement joins TRBV6-5 to TRBJ1-2; D is uncertain. V was pared by 7 bases and J by 7 bases, with 19 bases between. Germline V CDR1 and CDR2: MNHEY, SVGAGI. CDR3 length: 14 amino acids. The CDR3 reads CASTLAGTDRGYTF. Written as DNA, the CDR3 is TGTGCCAGCACCTTGGCTGGAACAGACCGTGGCTACACCTTC.

This clone has just one count. V and J are TRBV3-1 (or the pseudogene TRBV3-2) and TRBJ1-2; the D is unclear. The germline gives CDR1 LGHDT, CDR2 YNNKEL (reference sequence). Trimming cost V 1 base and J 8 bases, with 17 bases left between them. CDR3 size: 15 residues. In DNA form, the CDR3 reads TGTGCCAGCAGCCAAGCAAACTCGCCAACGGGGGGCTACACCTTC. It translates to CASSQANSPTGGYTF.

The chain uses TRBV3-1 (or the pseudogene TRBV3-2) and TRBJ1-6; unclear D gene. Trimming removed 1 base at V and 4 bases at J, with 8 bases between. Per germline, CDR1 LGHDT and CDR2 YNNKEL (reference sequence). There are 15 residues in the CDR3. CDR3 in amino acids: CASSQVTNYNSPLHF. The CDR3 region has the DNA TGTGCCAGCAGCCAAGTGACGAATTATAATTCACCCCTCCACTTT.

The V call is TRBV15, the J call TRBJ1-5; no clear D gene. Germline loops: CDR1 LNHNV, CDR2 YYDKDF (reference sequence). CDR3 length: 15 residues. The V end lost 0 bases, the J end lost 7 bases, and 13 bases lay between the germline ends. As DNA, the CDR3 is TGTGCCACCAGCAGAGAAGGTCCGGTTACGCAGCCCCAGCATTTT. Residues: CATSREGPVTQPQHF.

The gene calls are TRBV30 and TRBJ2-2; 14 bases line up with TRBD2. The germline gives CDR1 GTSNPN, CDR2 SVGIG (reference sequence). The V segment lost 3 bases and the J segment 3 bases; nucleotides outside the gene matches: 15. This CDR3 is 20 amino acids long. CDR3 region: CAWRTSEGLAGVRYTGELFF. As DNA, the CDR3 is TGTGCCTGGAGGACCTCGGAGGGACTAGCGGGAGTTAGGTACACCGGGGAGCTGTTTTTT.

This clone was found a few times. This chain connects TRBV14 to TRBJ2-7; 9 positions agree with TRBD1. This CDR3 contains 15 residues. Germline trimming cut 5 bases from V and 1 base from J; bases unmatched to any gene: 6. From germline, CDR1 is SGHDN and CDR2 FVKESK. The CDR3 nucleotides are TGTGCCAGCAGCTTCGCCGGGACAGGGTCCTACGAGCAGTACTTC. Amino acid sequence: CASSFAGTGSYEQYF.

This sequence joins TRBV28 and TRBJ2-4; no clear D. From germline, CDR1 is MDHEN and CDR2 SYDVKM. Trimming left V 3 bases short and J 3 bases short, with 3 bases between. The CDR3 consists of 12 residues. In nucleotides, the CDR3 is TGTGCCAGCAGTTTCGTCAAAAACATTCAGTACTTC. Amino acid sequence: CASSFVKNIQYF.

The genes are TRBV6-5 and TRBJ1-3, with a tentative D call TRBD1 (6 bases). V lost 0 bases to trimming and J lost 4 bases, with 13 bases between them. The germline V gene has CDR1 MNHEY and CDR2 SVGAGI. The CDR3 sequence is 16 residues long. CDR3 DNA sequence: TGTGCCAGCAGTTACTCAGGCGGGGGCCGGGGAAACACCATATATTTT. Residues: CASSYSGGGRGNTIYF.

The count of this clone is one. The chain joins TRBV30 to TRBJ2-2; D perhaps matches TRBD2 (5 bases). CDR3 length: 14 residues. Germline loops: CDR1 GTSNPN, CDR2 SVGIG (reference sequence). V was shortened by 5 bases and J by 0 bases, with 10 bases between the two germline ends. The DNA for the CDR3 is TGTGCCTGGGACGGAGGAGCGAACACCGGGGAGCTGTTTTTT. Its translation: CAWDGGANTGELFF.

This clone was counted only a few times. The chain combines TRBV9 with TRBJ1-2; D call uncertain. V lost 4 bases, J lost 8 bases, and 18 bases lay in between. Germline V lookup: CDR1 SGDLS, CDR2 YYNGEE. The CDR3 is made up of 14 amino acids. The CDR3 sequence is CASSPTGREGGYTF. CDR3 DNA sequence: TGTGCCAGCAGCCCAACGGGGAGGGAAGGGGGCTACACCTTC. Supplemented by reference TRBV9 and TRBJ1-2, the full variable domain reads DSGVTQTPKHLITATGQRVTLRCSPRSGDLSVYWYQQSLDQGLQFLIQYYNGEERAKGNILERFSAQQFPDLHSELNLSSLELGDSALYFCASSPTGREGGYTFGSGTRLTVV.

The gene calls are TRBV27 and TRBJ2-7, with 7 bases identical to TRBD1. Germline V gene data show CDR1 as MNHEY and CDR2 as SMNVEV (reference sequence). Unmatched junction bases numbered 7, after V lost 0 bases and J lost 2 bases. There are 16 residues in the CDR3. The CDR3: CASSLSTGQSAYEQYF. The CDR3 DNA follows: TGTGCCAGCAGTTTATCTACGGGACAGAGCGCCTACGAGCAGTACTTC.

In this sample, this clone turned up once. V is TRBV5-1 and J is TRBJ1-1; 7 bases map to TRBD1. J was trimmed by 4 bases and V by 0 bases; bases with no gene match: 3. This CDR3 has 14 amino acids. Germline V lookup: CDR1 SGHRS, CDR2 YFSETQ. Here the CDR3 reads CASSLGQGSTEAFF. CDR3 in DNA: TGCGCCAGCAGCTTGGGACAGGGAAGCACTGAAGCTTTCTTT.

Only a few counts were recorded for this clone. The chain's CDR3 is CASSPRKGGNYEQYF. The CDR3 DNA reads as TGTGCCAGCAGCCCGAGAAAAGGGGGCAACTACGAGCAGTACTTC. The chain uses TRBV11-2 and TRBJ2-7; 7 nucleotides line up with TRBD1. V gave up 5 bases and J gave up 3 bases; unmatched junction bases: 10. The CDR3 contains 15 residues. Germline CDR1 is SGHAT and CDR2 is FQNNGV.

The rearrangement joins TRBV19 to TRBJ1-4; D is possibly TRBD1 (5 bases). V was trimmed by 6 bases and J by 5 bases, leaving 10 bases between them. The CDR3 runs 13 residues. Germline CDR1 LNHDA, CDR2 SQIVND (reference sequence). In DNA, the CDR3 is TGTGCCAGTAGCAGGGCCGAAAATGAAAAACTGTTTTTT. This codes for CASSRAENEKLFF.

The chain carries TRBV6-5 and TRBJ1-3, with 10 nucleotides matching TRBD1. J was trimmed by 3 bases and V by 6 bases; bases with no gene match: 5. Germline CDR1 and CDR2: MNHEY and SVGAGI. The CDR3 sequence is 15 residues long. The CDR3 DNA sequence: TGTGCCAGCAGCTTCCGGGACAGGGGTGGAAACACCATATATTTT. Amino acids: CASSFRDRGGNTIYF.

The chain couples TRBV20-1 to TRBJ1-5; perhaps TRBD1 as D (5 bases). Trimming removed 3 bases from V and 3 bases from J, with 9 bases in between. Germline CDR1 DFQATT, CDR2 SNEGSKA (reference sequence). The CDR3 is 13 residues long. The CDR3: CSASWGINQPQHF. CDR3 nucleotide sequence: TGCAGTGCTAGTTGGGGGATCAATCAGCCCCAGCATTTT.

This chain connects TRBV2 to TRBJ1-1; D is unclear. V was trimmed by 6 bases and J by 4 bases, leaving 12 bases between them. The CDR3 runs to 13 residues. Germline V lookup: CDR1 SNHLY, CDR2 FYNNEI. CDR3: CASSAGRSTEAFF. The CDR3 DNA is TGTGCCAGCAGCGCCGGCAGGAGCACTGAAGCTTTCTTT.

V is TRBV12-3 or TRBV12-4 and J is TRBJ1-6; D is uncertain. V was cut by 3 bases and J by 9 bases, with 3 bases left in between. This CDR3 has 11 residues. The CDR3 bases are TGTGCCAGCAGTTTTGGTTCACCCCTCCACTTT. Translation: CASSFGSPLHF.

The gene calls are TRBV15 and TRBJ2-1; 7 nucleotides agree with TRBD1. The CDR3 covers 14 residues. V lost 1 base and J lost 9; bases outside the gene matches: 6. From germline, CDR1 is LNHNV and CDR2 YYDKDF (reference sequence). The chain's CDR3 is CATSRVQGSSEQFF. DNA for the CDR3: TGTGCCACCAGCAGAGTACAGGGGAGCTCTGAGCAGTTCTTC.

The rearrangement joins TRBV30 to TRBJ1-1; the match to TRBD1 covers 9 bases. CDR1 is GTSNPN, CDR2 SVGIG, per germline (reference sequence). Trimming at V came to 4 bases and at J to 7 bases, leaving 7 bases not matched to a gene. The CDR3 runs 13 residues. This CDR3 is CAWKRQGGIEAFF. DNA for the CDR3: TGTGCCTGGAAAAGACAGGGGGGGATTGAAGCTTTCTTT. The complete variable domain, with remaining parts taken from reference TRBV30 and TRBJ1-1, reads SQTIHQWPATLVQPVGSPLSLECTVEGTSNPNLYWYRQAAGRGLQLLFYSVGIGQISSEVPQNLSASRPQDRQFILSSKKLLLSDSGFYLCAWKRQGGIEAFFGQGTRLTVV.